The 2 T cell receptor beta chains reported below all come from one sample, sequenced in a study of blood T cell repertoires in COVID-19. Using immunoSEQ multiplex PCR, the repertoire was profiled, and TCRdb retains in-frame clones only, with some absent. The repertoire holds just over 250,000 clones, with over 80% as singletons. Sequencing used peripheral blood. The receptors come from a woman in her sixties or seventies with COVID-19, enrolled during active disease.

J is TRBJ2-5 and V is TRBV7-3; a weak D match, TRBD1 (5 bases). Germline CDR1 is SGHTA and CDR2 is FQGTGA. The V gene lost 6 bases and the J gene lost 1 base, with 12 bases spanning the gap. CDR3 length equals 14 residues. CDR3 in amino acids: CASSPTGAQETQYF. CDR3 sequence (DNA): TGTGCCAGCAGTCCAACAGGCGCCCAAGAGACCCAGTACTTC.

The chain couples TRBV5-6 to TRBJ2-5, with 11 bases fitting TRBD1. The CDR3 runs 13 residues. The germline V gene encodes CDR1 SGHDT and CDR2 YYEEEE. V lost 4 bases, J lost 5 bases, and 1 base stayed unmatched. CDR3 in amino acids: CASSRDRGETQYF. DNA of the CDR3: TGTGCCAGCAGCCGGGACAGGGGGGAGACCCAGTACTTC.